This is a list of T cell receptor beta chains from one sample in a study of blood T cells in healthy people across ages. Using its own MiXCR run on the 5' RACE reads, TCRdb lists one record per CDR3 protein. The table records about 1.5 million distinct CDR3 sequences, under 55% of them present only once. Sequenced material: blood. These TCRs come from a woman in her late teens or twenties in good health. Both conserved end residues are part of each CDR3. Each record gives: clone size, D gene, V gene, J gene, CDR3 protein. The D gene is left open where the match is weak. For some rows the clone size is stated as once, few or many, or as a class when expanded; others skip it.

abundance: few; d_gene: TRBD2; v_gene: TRBV10-2; j_gene: TRBJ2-5; CDR3aa: CASRDPGLAEYF
abundance: few; d_gene: .; v_gene: TRBV30; j_gene: TRBJ2-3; CDR3aa: CAWSVGGAGDTQYF
abundance: .; d_gene: .; v_gene: TRBV27; j_gene: TRBJ1-1; CDR3aa: CASSSLGVAFF
abundance: .; d_gene: .; v_gene: TRBV3-1; j_gene: TRBJ1-4; CDR3aa: CASSRSPPPNEKLFF
abundance: many; d_gene: .; v_gene: TRBV7-2; j_gene: TRBJ2-1; CDR3aa: CASSFHEQFF
abundance: .; d_gene: TRBD1; v_gene: TRBV3-1; j_gene: TRBJ2-2; CDR3aa: CASSRPGQSGELFF
abundance: .; d_gene: TRBD1; v_gene: TRBV4-2; j_gene: TRBJ1-2; CDR3aa: CASSPQGADTNYGYTF
abundance: .; d_gene: .; v_gene: TRBV5-1; j_gene: TRBJ1-5; CDR3aa: CASSLDAGGGNQPQHF
abundance: .; d_gene: .; v_gene: TRBV10-3; j_gene: TRBJ2-2; CDR3aa: CAISHRPGEGTGELFF
abundance: .; d_gene: .; v_gene: TRBV27; j_gene: TRBJ1-6; CDR3aa: CASSSSGFDNSPLHF
abundance: few; d_gene: .; v_gene: TRBV7-8; j_gene: TRBJ1-5; CDR3aa: CASSLRQHGRNQPQHF
abundance: few; d_gene: .; v_gene: TRBV21-1; j_gene: TRBJ2-7; CDR3aa: CASSKGWRETYEQYF
abundance: .; d_gene: TRBD2; v_gene: TRBV24-1; j_gene: TRBJ2-7; CDR3aa: CATSDSGSLAVPYNEQYF
abundance: few; d_gene: TRBD1; v_gene: TRBV12-3/TRBV12-4; j_gene: TRBJ1-1; CDR3aa: CASRGDRGSDTEAFF
abundance: .; d_gene: TRBD2; v_gene: TRBV30; j_gene: .; CDR3aa: CAWNSGEDEQYF
abundance: .; d_gene: .; v_gene: TRBV12-3/TRBV12-4; j_gene: TRBJ2-4; CDR3aa: CASSFDRLGDNIQYF
abundance: few; d_gene: TRBD1; v_gene: TRBV4-1; j_gene: TRBJ2-3; CDR3aa: CASSQMGGTGGTDTQYF
abundance: few; d_gene: TRBD1; v_gene: TRBV6-6; j_gene: TRBJ1-2; CDR3aa: CASSKGGRCGYTF
abundance: .; d_gene: TRBD1; v_gene: TRBV20-1; j_gene: TRBJ2-1; CDR3aa: CSATGTGNNEQFF
abundance: .; d_gene: TRBD1; v_gene: TRBV25-1; j_gene: TRBJ1-4; CDR3aa: CASTNPLLTGGTNEKLFF
abundance: many; d_gene: .; v_gene: TRBV7-9; j_gene: TRBJ1-1; CDR3aa: CASSFPGTEAFF
abundance: .; d_gene: .; v_gene: TRBV30; j_gene: TRBJ1-5; CDR3aa: CAWSVRATAGDQPQHF
abundance: many; d_gene: .; v_gene: TRBV6-5; j_gene: TRBJ2-3; CDR3aa: CASSLLSRTDTQYF
abundance: .; d_gene: .; v_gene: TRBV2; j_gene: TRBJ2-7; CDR3aa: CASGEPSSYNEQYF
abundance: .; d_gene: .; v_gene: TRBV6-6; j_gene: TRBJ2-5; CDR3aa: CASSRAGNHQETQYF
abundance: .; d_gene: .; v_gene: TRBV29-1; j_gene: TRBJ2-7; CDR3aa: CSADRGTSESYEQYF
abundance: .; d_gene: .; v_gene: TRBV7-2; j_gene: TRBJ1-4; CDR3aa: CASSLDPRGQHEKLFF
abundance: .; d_gene: TRBD1; v_gene: TRBV9; j_gene: TRBJ1-6; CDR3aa: CASSVGQANSPLHF
abundance: few; d_gene: TRBD2; v_gene: TRBV20-1; j_gene: TRBJ2-1; CDR3aa: CSARDLIAGDYNEQFF
abundance: few; d_gene: TRBD1; v_gene: TRBV9; j_gene: TRBJ1-1; CDR3aa: CASSASIRGGTEAFF
abundance: .; d_gene: .; v_gene: TRBV20-1; j_gene: TRBJ2-1; CDR3aa: CSATLLRANGEQFF
abundance: .; d_gene: .; v_gene: TRBV4-1; j_gene: TRBJ2-7; CDR3aa: CASSQEEVGAYSYEQYF
abundance: many; d_gene: .; v_gene: TRBV7-3; j_gene: TRBJ2-1; CDR3aa: CASSLWTKPYNEQFF
abundance: few; d_gene: .; v_gene: TRBV5-1; j_gene: TRBJ2-2; CDR3aa: CASSLAARGRTGELFF
abundance: .; d_gene: TRBD1; v_gene: TRBV5-6; j_gene: .; CDR3aa: CASSPRQGEYYEQYF
abundance: once; d_gene: TRBD2; v_gene: TRBV5-1; j_gene: TRBJ2-3; CDR3aa: CASRQTSDRRTDTQYF
abundance: .; d_gene: TRBD1; v_gene: TRBV7-2; j_gene: TRBJ1-4; CDR3aa: CASSLAAGGGEKLFF
abundance: .; d_gene: .; v_gene: TRBV7-2; j_gene: TRBJ2-3; CDR3aa: CASSQPGSDTQYF
abundance: .; d_gene: .; v_gene: TRBV4-3; j_gene: TRBJ1-2; CDR3aa: CASSQGRALIPGYTF
abundance: .; d_gene: TRBD1; v_gene: TRBV6-5; j_gene: TRBJ1-1; CDR3aa: CVSSYRGSVMNTEAFF
abundance: .; d_gene: TRBD1; v_gene: TRBV6-1; j_gene: TRBJ2-7; CDR3aa: CASSVQPGGQGYEQYF
abundance: many; d_gene: TRBD1; v_gene: TRBV20-1; j_gene: TRBJ2-5; CDR3aa: CSAVADRGLGETQYF
abundance: few; d_gene: .; v_gene: TRBV7-9; j_gene: TRBJ1-5; CDR3aa: CASRFRDQPQHF
abundance: .; d_gene: TRBD2; v_gene: TRBV7-2; j_gene: .; CDR3aa: CASSTTSGSGYEQYF
abundance: .; d_gene: TRBD2; v_gene: TRBV12-3/TRBV12-4; j_gene: TRBJ2-5; CDR3aa: CASSALSGGGGTQYF
abundance: .; d_gene: TRBD2; v_gene: TRBV9; j_gene: TRBJ2-2; CDR3aa: CASSSSGSVSGELFF
abundance: .; d_gene: .; v_gene: TRBV28; j_gene: TRBJ2-2; CDR3aa: CASSLRLDSAFLTGELFF
abundance: few; d_gene: .; v_gene: TRBV18; j_gene: TRBJ1-5; CDR3aa: CASSPNRESQHF
abundance: few; d_gene: TRBD2; v_gene: TRBV2; j_gene: TRBJ2-1; CDR3aa: CASSKILAGGPNEQFF
abundance: few; d_gene: .; v_gene: TRBV28; j_gene: TRBJ2-3; CDR3aa: CAVLHGTSTDTQYF
abundance: .; d_gene: TRBD1; v_gene: TRBV7-9; j_gene: TRBJ1-1; CDR3aa: CASSSIGDRGLDAFF
abundance: .; d_gene: TRBD2; v_gene: TRBV29-1; j_gene: TRBJ2-3; CDR3aa: CSTRGGPSTDTQYF
abundance: many; d_gene: TRBD1; v_gene: TRBV27; j_gene: TRBJ2-7; CDR3aa: CASSLTGTYEQYF
abundance: many; d_gene: .; v_gene: TRBV10-3; j_gene: TRBJ1-2; CDR3aa: CAISENGELYGYTF
abundance: .; d_gene: TRBD2; v_gene: TRBV4-2; j_gene: TRBJ2-2; CDR3aa: CASSPYLTSGSSGELFF
abundance: few; d_gene: .; v_gene: TRBV29-1; j_gene: TRBJ2-3; CDR3aa: CSVVTGARSTDTQYF
abundance: .; d_gene: .; v_gene: TRBV29-1; j_gene: TRBJ2-7; CDR3aa: CSVAADPSQREQYF